The entry that follows covers one TCR beta chain sequence. This clone was observed a single time. Its specific antigen is unknown. Base qualities are missing; no much larger clone stands one base away. The CDR3 spans 13 residues, from the cysteine through the phenylalanine. Solely the CDR3 DNA is kept, with 39 bases framed from the first base. From a lookup of the germline V gene, CDR1 and CDR2 are SNHLY and FYNNEI. Trimming at the junction amounts to 10 bases on V and 2 bases on J, and the germline ends lie 14 bases apart. In the paper's terms, the time point label means: baseline before first vaccination. Vaccinee samples were obtained from the UK trials COV001 and COV002, which included a single-blind randomized controlled phase 2/3 trial of AZD1222 (ChAdOx1 nCoV-19) in healthy adults. For TCRbeta chain sequencing, PBMC samples were collected from trial participants at day 0 and at day 28 after the second dose.

The source of the sample is a study of T cell responses to AZD1222 COVID-19 vaccine (dated by TCRdb to the early 2020s). Broadly, across the study: AZD1222 recipients whose second dose came at about 4 weeks and those whose second dose came at about 12 weeks were combined into one group, since spike-specific TCR depth and breadth did not differ between the two schedules. A total of 233 trial participants underwent TCR sequencing, of whom about 200 received two doses of AZD1222 and some 26 received two doses of the MenACWY control vaccine. Trial participants were enrolled into age subgroups of 18-55, 56-69 and 70-plus years, which contained around 150, 29 and 61 TCR-sequenced participants, respectively.

Summary of the overall study and its limitations: The 56-69-year group was small, and its depth increase did not reach significance, likely because of low power. Conclusions about previously exposed vaccinees are limited because only five to seven AZD1222 recipients were SARS-CoV-2 seropositive at baseline. Vaccine-associated CD4 TCRs spanned the whole spike protein, with dominant responses in regions 160-218 and 743-854. Spike-specific TCR breadth and depth rose significantly after two AZD1222 doses compared with day 0 and with MenACWY recipients. Reportedly, close to half of the unique spike-specific TCRs recognized epitopes lying outside the regions that are mutated in the B.1.351 and B.1.1.7 variants. Because no day 14 peak-response samples were available, repertoires were characterized only after the peak T cell response. Participants were mostly white British, with more females than males. The authors suggested clonal diversity may have been underestimated.

The CDR3 regions of human TCRbeta chains were subjected to immunosequencing. As for how the authors treated the data: Repertoire TCRs were matched against a reference library of SARS-CoV-2-specific TCRs generated with the MIRA antigen-specificity platform. Breadth meant the fraction of unique TCRs that were SARS-CoV-2-associated, whereas depth meant the fraction of total T cells that were SARS-CoV-2-associated. Using the MIRA data, each spike-specific TCR was mapped to the spike region that the TCR reacts to and placed in a CD4 or CD8 class. Log10-transformed breadth and depth values were compared by one-way ANOVA with Sidak's multiple comparisons tests. In its TCRdb copy, this immuneACCESS table keeps in-frame sequences only and misses some clones. Where compared with another copy, unresolved V genes explain less than half of these, and the others have no known cause. D and trimming come from the DNA, and the V and J calls and clone size come from that table. The table for this sample lists 130,000 to 150,000 clones; 90% of them were counted only once. Approximately 3.6% of the sample is taken by the ten largest.

This receptor chain uses TRBV2 and TRBJ2-5, with a weak D call of TRBD1 (6 bases match). Sequencing was performed on peripheral blood, taken on day 0 of AZD1222 vaccination. The TCR was taken from an adult in good health. The CDR3 here reads CATGGQPQETQYF. The DNA is TGTGCCACCGGAGGACAGCCTCAAGAGACCCAGTACTTC.